This entry features one T cell receptor beta chain sequence. In the same sample, other DNA sequences code for this CDR3. This entry comes from a study of T cell changes during pregnancy in multiple sclerosis. Measured with immunoSEQ multiplex PCR; TCRdb has only the in-frame clones, and not every one. The sample yields 91,000 or so clones, about 92% seen once. This receptor was identified in a female donor with multiple sclerosis, enrolled in a pregnancy study. The sequences come from peripheral blood, collected after pregnancy.

The CDR3 is CSVAGTSQETQYF. The CDR3 bases are TGCAGCGTAGCCGGGACATCGCAAGAGACCCAGTACTTC. This chain connects TRBV29-1 to TRBJ2-5; TRBD1 is a possible D gene (6 bases). Trimming pared 6 bases from V and 2 bases from J, leaving 13 bases between. The CDR3 loop spans 13 amino acids. Germline V lookup: CDR1 SQVTM, CDR2 ANQGSEA.